A single sample is the source of the 6 T cell receptor beta chains below, sequenced in a study of blood T cell repertoires in COVID-19. The repertoire was sequenced with immunoSEQ multiplex PCR; TCRdb's copy has only in-frame clones and lacks some. Here the sample spans hundreds of thousands of clones, 65% to 90% being singletons. Sequences were obtained from peripheral blood. The receptors derive from a woman in her sixties or seventies with COVID-19, enrolled during active disease.

The chain combines TRBV29-1 with TRBJ2-1; the match to TRBD2 covers 13 bases. The CDR3 extends over 15 amino acids. With 5 bases clipped from V and 8 bases from J, the junction kept 9 bases outside the gene matches. CDR1 and CDR2 (germline): SQVTM, ANQGSEA. This CDR3 is CSVTSGGASPDEQFF. The CDR3 region has the DNA TGCAGCGTTACTAGCGGGGGGGCCTCGCCCGATGAGCAGTTCTTC.

The chain joins TRBV10-2 to TRBJ1-2, with unresolved D. The CDR3 consists of 13 residues. V was shortened by 6 bases and J by 5 bases, with 13 bases between the two germline ends. The germline V gene has CDR1 WSHSY and CDR2 SAAADI. The CDR3 here is CASSRDDLYGYTF. The DNA of the CDR3 is TGCGCCAGCAGCCGGGATGACCTATATGGCTACACCTTC.

The chain couples TRBV30 to TRBJ1-2, with D perhaps matching TRBD1 (5 bases). V lost 2 bases, J lost 7 bases, and 14 bases lay in between. CDR3 size: 13 residues. The V gene's germline CDR1 is GTSNPN and CDR2 SVGIG (reference sequence). The CDR3 DNA follows: TGTGCCTGGAGTTTTGAAGGGGTTTCTGGCTACACCTTC. This translates into CAWSFEGVSGYTF.

The chain recombines TRBV19 with TRBJ2-1; 10 bases line up with TRBD2. V gave up 4 bases and J gave up 4 bases; unmatched junction bases: 1. Per the germline V gene, CDR1 is LNHDA and CDR2 is SQIVND (reference sequence). The CDR3 covers 14 residues. The CDR3 region has the DNA TGTGCCAGTAGTAGGACTAGCGGATACAATGAGCAGTTCTTC. Encoded protein: CASSRTSGYNEQFF.

The J gene is TRBJ2-2, the V gene TRBV30; 8 nucleotides match TRBD1. Germline V gene lookup returns CDR1 GTSNPN and CDR2 SVGIG (reference sequence). The CDR3 consists of 15 residues. Unmatched junction bases numbered 9, after V lost 2 bases and J lost 7 bases. CDR3 region: CAWSHQGQVIGELFF. In nucleotides, the CDR3 is TGTGCCTGGAGTCACCAGGGACAGGTTATCGGGGAGCTGTTTTTT.

This chain joins TRBV30 and TRBJ2-1; 7 positions agree with TRBD2. CDR3 length equals 14 residues. Losses at the gene ends were 4 bases for V and 2 bases for J; bases not matched to a gene: 5. Germline assignment: CDR1 GTSNPN and CDR2 SVGIG (reference sequence). CDR3: CAWTTGGPYNEQFF. For the CDR3, the DNA is TGTGCCTGGACGACGGGGGGACCCTACAATGAGCAGTTCTTC.